This T cell receptor (beta chain) was retrieved from a study of blood T cells in healthy people across ages (dated by TCRdb to about 2015). Some background on the complete study: In model experiments, template switching captured about one uniquely barcoded TCR beta cDNA molecule for every two T cells. To track age-related changes in TCR beta repertoire diversity, the study relied on deep sequencing normalized with unique cDNA molecular identifiers. Four age groups were formed from the donors: young (average 16 years), middle-aged (more than 35), aged (roughly 56) and long-lived (around 82). To avoid experimental bias, donors of different ages were spread randomly across the sequencing lanes. The study analyzed two additional independent replicas of 1 million unique cDNA reads from the same blood draw for two donors, one aged 18 to 29 and one aged 80 or older. Points the paper makes about the study in general: There was a strong correlation between observed TCR beta diversity and the percentage of naive T cells measured by flow cytometry. Donor CMV infection status was unknown, potentially confounding age-related changes in expanded clonotypes. Observed TCR beta diversity per million T cells fell roughly linearly with age, and a significant reduction was already apparent by age approximately 41. Conclusive comparison of naive and antigen-experienced compartments was prevented by the profiling of bulk unsorted PBMCs. The long-lived group showed more naive CD4+ T cells, fewer expanded clones and increased TCR diversity than the aged group, suggesting age selection. Total diversity estimates from one million sequenced T cells were considered lower bounds and underestimates.

The library was generated by 5' RACE. Sequenced using an Illumina HiSeq 2500. The second PCR ran for about 7 to 11 cycles and used a J-beta primer mix along with a sample-barcoded 5' primer. A unique molecular identifier was introduced onto each TCR beta cDNA molecule by a template-switch 5' adaptor carrying 12 random nucleotides. Each sample yielded at least 2.5 million CDR3-containing paired-end reads. The Mint cDNA synthesis kit, primed by a TRBC-specific oligonucleotide, was used to synthesize first-strand cDNA from all RNA. After uracil-DNA glycosylase treatment, a first 18-cycle PCR used universal primers M1SS and BC2_uni_R on all cDNA. The study's processing was this. For normalization, 1 million high-quality reads, each with a distinct molecular identifier, were randomly selected from each sample. Reads with shared molecular identifiers were discarded instead of being binned into consensus sequences. CDR3 identification, clonotype clustering and error correction used MiTCR with a Q25 quality threshold and the strictest error-elimination algorithm. A nonparametric unseen species model with Euler transformation was used to estimate lower-bound total TCR beta diversity. TCRdb ran its own pipeline on the public reads, namely fastp trimming at Q25 and MiXCR clone calling, and kept in-frame beta chains. All rows with the same CDR3 protein become a single entry with the most common DNA and genes. It is TCRdb's table, rather than the study itself, that gives the V and J calls and clone size. The sample yields hundreds of thousands of distinct CDR3 sequences; about 21% were counted once. The ten largest clones represent about 3.6% of the sample.

Remarks on this clonotype: Its antigen target is currently unknown. No per-base quality is available; no much larger clone lies one base away.

Donors were 40 or so systemically healthy Caucasian individuals from Russia aged roughly 6 to 90 years. Approximately 11 milliliters of peripheral blood were drawn from each donor into EDTA-treated Vacutainer tubes. Ficoll-Paque density-gradient centrifugation was used to isolate PBMCs, with at least 6 million per sample. Total RNA, at least 6 micrograms per sample, was extracted from PBMCs with Trizol reagent. For every donor, flow cytometry on a PBMC aliquot measured the percentage of naive CD45RAhigh/CD27high T cells. This TCR came from a man between 65 and 85 years old in good health. Sequencing was performed on blood.

The encoded CDR3 is CASSEQGGPSYEQYF. The bases are TGTGCCAGCAGCGAACAGGGGGGGCCCTCCTACGAGCAGTACTTC. This sequence uses TRBV6-6 and TRBJ2-5, with TRBD1 perhaps the D gene, on 8 matching bases. The J call may be wrong; the DNA end is better matched by TRBJ2-7. From its cysteine to its phenylalanine, the CDR3 spans 15 amino acids. CDR3 DNA only is kept here, 45 bases in frame from base 1. CDR1 and CDR2, looked up from the germline V gene (reference sequence), are MNHNY and SVGAGI.